The present T cell receptor beta chain was sequenced within a study of blood T cell repertoires in COVID-19. TCRdb keeps only in-frame clones here, not all; method: immunoSEQ multiplex PCR. The profile shows over 80,000 clones, around 90% of them singletons. Germline CDR1 is SEHNR and CDR2 is FQNEAQ (reference sequence). With V trimmed by 2 bases and J by 5 bases, 7 bases remained unmatched. The CDR3 is made up of 16 amino acids. The sample taken for sequencing was peripheral blood. This receptor was obtained from a man aged 65 to 79 with acute or convalescent COVID-19. The chain couples TRBV7-9 to TRBJ2-7; 12 nucleotides align to TRBD1. The CDR3 reads CASSLSVGTGGDEQYF. CDR3 coding DNA: TGTGCCAGCAGCTTATCCGTTGGGACAGGGGGCGACGAGCAGTACTTC.